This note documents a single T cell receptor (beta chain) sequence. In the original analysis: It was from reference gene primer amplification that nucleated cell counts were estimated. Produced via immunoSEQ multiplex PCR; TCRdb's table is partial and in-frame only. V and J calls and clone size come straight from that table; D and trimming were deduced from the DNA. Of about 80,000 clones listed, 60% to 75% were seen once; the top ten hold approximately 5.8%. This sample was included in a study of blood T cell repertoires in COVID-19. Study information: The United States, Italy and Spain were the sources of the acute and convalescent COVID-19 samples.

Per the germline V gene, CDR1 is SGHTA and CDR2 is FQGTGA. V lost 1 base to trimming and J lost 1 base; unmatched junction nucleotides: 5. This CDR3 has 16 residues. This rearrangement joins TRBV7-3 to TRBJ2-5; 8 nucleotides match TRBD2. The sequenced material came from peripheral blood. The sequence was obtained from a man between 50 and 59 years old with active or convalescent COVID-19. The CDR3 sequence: CASSLKAGALQETQYF. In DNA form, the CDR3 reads TGTGCCAGCAGCTTAAAAGCGGGGGCCCTCCAAGAGACCCAGTACTTC.